These 17 T cell receptor beta chains came from one sample sequenced in a study of T cells in Graves' hyperthyroidism and ophthalmopathy. Regions amplified from RNA transcripts were the TCR beta CDR3 regions. During a first-round RT-PCR of the TCR CDR3, the HTBI primer set was used. Each CDR3 protein is one row after TCRdb ran MiXCR on the multiplex PCR reads. The repertoire holds approximately 380,000 distinct CDR3 sequences, with about a fifth as singletons. The sample was blood. The source is a man between 18 and 35 years old with Graves' ophthalmopathy.

This clonotype has at least ten counts. V is TRBV28 and J is TRBJ1-5; D gene unclear. This CDR3 is built from 12 residues. Trimming pared 4 bases from V and 2 bases from J, leaving 3 bases between. Looked up from germline, CDR1 is MDHEN and CDR2 is SYDVKM. The CDR3, as DNA: TGTGCCAGCAGTTGGGGCAATCAGCCCCAGCATTTT. Amino acid sequence: CASSWGNQPQHF.

There are many counts of this clonotype. V is TRBV20-1 and J is TRBJ1-1; D might be TRBD1 (6 bases). V gave up 3 bases and J gave up 1 base, with 12 bases separating them. CDR1 and CDR2 from the germline V gene are DFQATT and SNEGSKA (reference sequence). The CDR3 is 14 residues long. The CDR3 sequence is CSASGVGGNTEAFF. In DNA form, the CDR3 reads TGCAGTGCTAGTGGGGTAGGGGGGAACACTGAAGCTTTCTTT.

Ten or more counts support this clonotype. The gene calls are TRBV6-1 and TRBJ2-7; D unclear. Germline CDR1 is MNHNS and CDR2 is SASEGT. The CDR3 is made up of 13 amino acids. V was trimmed by 3 bases and J by 3 bases, leaving 9 bases between them. CDR3 sequence: CASSDPTLYEQYF. The CDR3 bases are TGTGCCAGCAGTGACCCGACCCTCTACGAGCAGTACTTC.

Ten or more counts support this clonotype. The rearrangement uses TRBV24-1 and TRBJ1-2; D is ambiguous. The ends were cut back, 4 bases at V and 5 bases at J, with 19 bases in the middle. The CDR3 has 16 residues. Germline values: CDR1 KGHDR, CDR2 SFDVKD. This CDR3 is CATSDSQEQWGYGYTF. The CDR3 bases are TGTGCCACCAGTGACTCCCAGGAGCAGTGGGGTTATGGCTACACCTTC.

Notes on this clonotype: A much larger clone differs by one base, so this may be a read error. CDR3 amino acids: CAGSYGTELNEQFF. The CDR3, as DNA: TGTGCCGGCAGTTACGGGACAGAACTCAATGAGCAGTTCTTC. The V call is TRBV6-5, the J call TRBJ2-1, with 7 bases fitting TRBD1. CDR3 length equals 14 residues. Germline-derived CDR1 and CDR2 are MNHEY and SVGAGI.

The rearrangement uses TRBV20-1 and TRBJ1-6; D remains ambiguous. Looked up from germline, CDR1 is DFQATT and CDR2 is SNEGSKA (reference sequence). V lost 3 bases and J lost 9, with 15 bases in between. The CDR3 covers 14 residues. The CDR3 DNA reads TGCAGTGCTAGGCACGAGGGCGACGGTTCACCCCTCCACTTT. This translates into CSARHEGDGSPLHF.

The sample holds many counts of this clonotype. The CDR3 DNA reads TGTGCCACCAGTGGGGCTAGCGGCACAGATACGCAGTATTTT. This encodes CATSGASGTDTQYF. V gene TRBV24-1 combines with J gene TRBJ2-3, with D possibly TRBD2 on 6 matching bases. The length of the CDR3 is 14 residues. The V gene lost 5 bases and the J gene lost 1 base, with 9 bases spanning the gap. Germline CDR1 is KGHDR and CDR2 is SFDVKD.

This clonotype was picked up a small number of times. The chain combines TRBV5-1 with TRBJ1-2; TRBD1 might be the D (6 bases). CDR1 and CDR2 (germline): SGHRS, YFSETQ. The CDR3 has 13 amino acids. The germline V and J ends were trimmed by 3 bases and 7 bases, with 13 bases remaining between them. CDR3 sequence (DNA): TGCGCCAGCAGCTCACAGGGTTTTTTTGGCTACACCTTC. As protein: CASSSQGFFGYTF.

This clonotype was seen a few times. J is TRBJ2-7 and V is TRBV20-1, with D possibly being TRBD2 (6 bases). The CDR3 consists of 15 residues. V was trimmed by 3 bases and J by 0 bases, leaving 15 bases between them. Germline CDR1 and CDR2: DFQATT and SNEGSKA (reference sequence). CDR3: CSASSVGGPSYEQYF. DNA for the CDR3: TGCAGTGCTAGTTCGGTCGGGGGTCCCTCCTACGAGCAGTACTTC.

The table lists this clonotype with a few counts. The gene calls are TRBV24-1 and TRBJ2-2; perhaps TRBD2 as D (6 bases). The V end was cut by 5 bases, the J end by 1 base, with 7 bases between. The CDR3 is 14 amino acids. Germline V CDR1 and CDR2: KGHDR, SFDVKD. CDR3 nucleotide sequence: TGTGCCACCAGTGCGGGGGTGAACACCGGGGAGCTGTTTTTT. Translating it yields CATSAGVNTGELFF.

This clonotype was recorded many times. The V call is TRBV7-9, the J call TRBJ1-1; 7 bases are shared with TRBD1. Germline V gene data show CDR1 as SEHNR and CDR2 as FQNEAQ (reference sequence). The V segment lost 5 bases and the J segment 5 bases; nucleotides outside the gene matches: 8. The CDR3 length is 14 residues. For the CDR3, the DNA is TGTGCCAGCAGCGATGACAGGGTAGGGACTGAAGCTTTCTTT. Protein product: CASSDDRVGTEAFF.

This clonotype appeared many times. The rearrangement joins TRBV10-3 to TRBJ1-5; D ambiguous. The length of the CDR3 is 12 residues. From germline, CDR1 is ENHRY and CDR2 SYGVKD. V was clipped by 5 bases and J by 7 bases, with 9 bases between them. For the CDR3, the DNA is TGTGCCATCAGTCACGGAGTCCAGCCCCAGCATTTT. Its protein is CAISHGVQPQHF.

This clonotype was observed many times. The chain recombines TRBV6-1 with TRBJ2-7; D not resolved. The CDR3 totals 15 residues. Germline V lookup: CDR1 MNHNS, CDR2 SASEGT. V was clipped by 0 bases and J by 0 bases, with 9 bases between them. CDR3 amino acids: CASSEAGKASYEQYF. The CDR3 DNA is TGTGCCAGCAGTGAAGCCGGTAAGGCCTCCTACGAGCAGTACTTC.

This clonotype was observed a handful of times. The J gene is TRBJ1-5, the V gene TRBV6-5; D is unclear. The germline V gene has CDR1 MNHEY and CDR2 SVGAGI. The CDR3 contains 15 residues. V gave up 3 bases and J gave up 0 bases, with 9 bases separating them. CDR3 residues: CASSYEGVSNQPQHF. The CDR3 DNA is TGTGCCAGCAGTTATGAGGGTGTTAGCAATCAGCCCCAGCATTTT.

The gene calls are TRBV2 and TRBJ1-4; 12 nucleotides match TRBD1. V was clipped by 8 bases and J by 8 bases; unmatched bases: 12. The CDR3 consists of 16 residues. CDR1 is SNHLY and CDR2 is FYNNEI in the germline V gene. CDR3 in amino acids: CASEGTGGAPREKLFF. The CDR3 region has the DNA TGTGCCAGCGAGGGGACAGGGGGCGCCCCGAGGGAAAAACTGTTTTTT.

This clonotype was picked up many times. V gene TRBV7-3 combines with J gene TRBJ2-4; possible D gene TRBD2, 6 bases. V lost 2 bases and J lost 6, with 8 bases in between. In germline, CDR1 is SGHTA, CDR2 FQGTGA. The CDR3 is 13 amino acids. The CDR3 loop is CASSLSEGNIQYF. In DNA, the CDR3 is TGTGCCAGCAGCTTATCGGAGGGAAACATTCAGTACTTC.

This clonotype appeared many times. The V and J genes are TRBV28 and TRBJ2-7; the match to TRBD1 covers 7 bases. This CDR3 spans 14 amino acids. Germline V CDR1 and CDR2: MDHEN, SYDVKM. Germline trimming cut 5 bases from V and 0 bases from J; bases unmatched to any gene: 4. This chain's CDR3 is CASSMDRFSYEQYF. In DNA, the CDR3 is TGTGCCAGCAGTATGGACAGGTTCTCCTACGAGCAGTACTTC.